The 5 T cell receptor beta chains given below trace back to one sample, sequenced in a study of spatial heterogeneity in lung cancer. As for time point: blood at routine non-recurrence follow-up after resection. TCRdb re-analysed the 5' RACE reads in MiXCR, keeping a single row per CDR3 protein. The sample consists of about 87,000 distinct CDR3 sequences, roughly 19% of them appearing once. The specimen was PBMCs, collected at follow-up. These receptors were taken from a male donor with early-stage non-small cell lung cancer.

Ten or more counts support this clonotype. The gene calls are TRBV6-2 or TRBV6-3 and TRBJ1-1; TRBD1 agrees at 7 bases. The CDR3 extends over 14 amino acids. Germline loops: CDR1 MNHEY, CDR2 SVGEGT. Losses at the gene ends were 6 bases for V and 1 base for J; bases not matched to a gene: 5. In nucleotides, the CDR3 is TGTGCCAGCAGGCCCCGGACAGGGAACACTGAAGCTTTCTTT. As protein: CASRPRTGNTEAFF.

Only a few counts were recorded for this clonotype. V gene TRBV10-3 combines with J gene TRBJ2-7; 7 bases are shared with TRBD1. The CDR3 spans 12 residues. Germline CDR1 reads ENHRY; CDR2 reads SYGVKD. J lost 7 bases, V lost 8 bases, and 8 bases had no gene match. In nucleotides, the CDR3 is TGTGCCATCCAAGGGGGCCCAGGAGAGCAGTACTTC. Protein sequence: CAIQGGPGEQYF.

In this sample, this clonotype turned up a few times. The rearrangement uses TRBV6-5 and TRBJ2-2; 13 bases map to TRBD2. The junction had 17 bases not matched to a gene; V was cut back by 7 bases and J by 6 bases. There are 19 residues in the CDR3. Germline CDR1 MNHEY, CDR2 SVGAGI. The CDR3 region is CASKFAAGTSGIISGELFF. The CDR3 DNA follows: TGTGCCAGCAAATTTGCGGCCGGGACTAGCGGGATCATTTCCGGGGAGCTGTTTTTT.

This clonotype turned up a few times. The chain is built from TRBV4-1 and TRBJ2-2; D remains unclear. The CDR3 is 12 residues long. Trimming removed 0 bases from V and 8 bases from J, with 4 bases in between. The germline CDR1 and CDR2 sequences are MGHRA and YSYEKL. CDR3 coding DNA: TGCGCCAGCAGCCAAGAAGTTGGGGAGCTGTTTTTT. It codes for CASSQEVGELFF.

The CDR3 coding sequence is TGTGCCAGCAGCCCGACCCCTTCTAGCAGGGGGGTTGAGAATGGCTACACCTTC. It specifies CASSPTPSSRGVENGYTF. J is TRBJ1-2 and V is TRBV9; TRBD1 agrees at 7 bases. Germline CDR1 SGDLS, CDR2 YYNGEE. Trimming at V came to 4 bases and at J to 6 bases, leaving 21 bases not matched to a gene. The CDR3 runs 18 residues.